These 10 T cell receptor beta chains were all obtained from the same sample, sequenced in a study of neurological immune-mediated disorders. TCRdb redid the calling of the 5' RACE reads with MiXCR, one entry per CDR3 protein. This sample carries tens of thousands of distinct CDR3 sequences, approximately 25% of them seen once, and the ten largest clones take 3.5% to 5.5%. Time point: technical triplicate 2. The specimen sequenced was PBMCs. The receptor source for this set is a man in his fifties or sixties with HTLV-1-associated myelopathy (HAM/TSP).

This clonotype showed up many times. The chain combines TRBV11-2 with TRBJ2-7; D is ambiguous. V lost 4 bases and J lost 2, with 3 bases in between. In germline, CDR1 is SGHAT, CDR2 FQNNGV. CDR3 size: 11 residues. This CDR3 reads CASSSAYEQYF. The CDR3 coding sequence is TGTGCCAGCAGCTCAGCCTACGAGCAGTACTTC.

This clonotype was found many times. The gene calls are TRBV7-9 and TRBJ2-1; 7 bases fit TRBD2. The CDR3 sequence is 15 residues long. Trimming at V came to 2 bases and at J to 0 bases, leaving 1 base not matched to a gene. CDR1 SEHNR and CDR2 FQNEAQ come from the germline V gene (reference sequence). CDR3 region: CASSLRGGSYNEQFF. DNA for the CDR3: TGTGCCAGCAGCTTACGCGGGGGCTCCTACAATGAGCAGTTCTTC.

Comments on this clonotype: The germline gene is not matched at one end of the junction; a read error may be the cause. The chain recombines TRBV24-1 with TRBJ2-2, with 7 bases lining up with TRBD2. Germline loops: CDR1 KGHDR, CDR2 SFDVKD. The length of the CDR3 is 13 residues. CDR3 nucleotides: TGTGCCACCAGTGTCCCGGAAGGCGGGGGGCTGTTTTTT. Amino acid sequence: CATSVPEGGGLFF.

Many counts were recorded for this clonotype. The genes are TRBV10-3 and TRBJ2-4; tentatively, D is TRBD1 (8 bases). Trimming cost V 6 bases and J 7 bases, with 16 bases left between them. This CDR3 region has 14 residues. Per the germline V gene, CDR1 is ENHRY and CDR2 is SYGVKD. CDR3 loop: CAIRADREGNIQYF. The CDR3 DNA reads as TGTGCCATCAGAGCGGACAGGGAGGGGAACATTCAGTACTTC.

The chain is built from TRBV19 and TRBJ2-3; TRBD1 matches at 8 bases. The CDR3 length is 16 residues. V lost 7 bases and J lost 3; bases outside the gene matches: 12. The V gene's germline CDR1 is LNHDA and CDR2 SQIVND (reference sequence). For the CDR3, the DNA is TGTGCCAGTAAGGGGCAGGGGGCGACCCGGACAGATACGCAGTATTTT. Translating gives CASKGQGATRTDTQYF.

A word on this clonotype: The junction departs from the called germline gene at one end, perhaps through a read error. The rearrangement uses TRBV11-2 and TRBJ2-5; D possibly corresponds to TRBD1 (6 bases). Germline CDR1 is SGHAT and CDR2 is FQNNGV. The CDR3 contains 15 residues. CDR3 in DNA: TGTGCCTGCAGACCCGCAGCAGGGGTTACGGAGACCCAGTACTTC. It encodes CACRPAAGVTETQYF.

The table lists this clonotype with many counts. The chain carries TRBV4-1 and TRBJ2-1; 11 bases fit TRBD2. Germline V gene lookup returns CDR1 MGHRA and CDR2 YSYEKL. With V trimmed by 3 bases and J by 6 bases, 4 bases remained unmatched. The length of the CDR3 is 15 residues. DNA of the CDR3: TGCGCCAGCAGCCAGACTAGCGGGATATCCAATGAGCAGTTCTTC. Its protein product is CASSQTSGISNEQFF.

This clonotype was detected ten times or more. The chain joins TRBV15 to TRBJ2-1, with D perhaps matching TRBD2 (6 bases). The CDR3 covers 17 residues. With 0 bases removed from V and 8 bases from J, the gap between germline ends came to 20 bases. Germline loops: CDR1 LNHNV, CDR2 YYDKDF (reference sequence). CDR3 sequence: CATSRDRGLVGLDEQFF. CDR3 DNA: TGTGCCACCAGCAGAGATCGGGGGTTAGTTGGGCTGGATGAGCAGTTCTTC.

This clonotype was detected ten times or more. CDR3 bases: TGCGCCAGCAGCTTGGAAGGGAGGGCTATCTACGAGCAGTACTTC. This encodes CASSLEGRAIYEQYF. The chain couples TRBV5-1 to TRBJ2-7; 7 nucleotides line up with TRBD2. Germline CDR1 is SGHRS and CDR2 is YFSETQ. Trimming cost V 0 bases and J 3 bases; bases outside gene matches: 6. The length of the CDR3 is 15 residues. Based on the CDR3 plus reference TRBV5-1 and TRBJ2-7, the full variable domain is KAGVTQTPRYLIKTRGQQVTLSCSPISGHRSVSWYQQTPGQGLQFLFEYFSETQRNKGNFPGRFSGRQFSNSRSEMNVSTLELGDSALYLCASSLEGRAIYEQYFGPGTRLTVT.

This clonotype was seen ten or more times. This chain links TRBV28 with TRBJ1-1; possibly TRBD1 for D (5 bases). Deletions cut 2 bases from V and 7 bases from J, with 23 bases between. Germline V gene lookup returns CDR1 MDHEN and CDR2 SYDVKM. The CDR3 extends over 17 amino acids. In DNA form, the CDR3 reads TGTGCCAGCAGTTTACTCCAACTCGTCAGGGAACAAGGTGAAGCTTTCTTT. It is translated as CASSLLQLVREQGEAFF.